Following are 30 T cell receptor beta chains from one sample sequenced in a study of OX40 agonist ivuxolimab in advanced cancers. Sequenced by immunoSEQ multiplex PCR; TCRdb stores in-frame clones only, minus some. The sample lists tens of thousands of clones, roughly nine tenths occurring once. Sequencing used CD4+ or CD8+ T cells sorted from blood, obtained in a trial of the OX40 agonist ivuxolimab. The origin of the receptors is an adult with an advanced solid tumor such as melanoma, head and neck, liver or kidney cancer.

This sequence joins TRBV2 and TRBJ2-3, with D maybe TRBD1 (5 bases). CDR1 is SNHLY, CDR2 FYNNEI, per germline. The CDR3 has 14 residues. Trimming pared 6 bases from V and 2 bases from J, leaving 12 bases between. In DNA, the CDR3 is TGTGCCAGCAGCCCCGTGGGGCCCACAGATACGCAGTATTTT. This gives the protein CASSPVGPTDTQYF.

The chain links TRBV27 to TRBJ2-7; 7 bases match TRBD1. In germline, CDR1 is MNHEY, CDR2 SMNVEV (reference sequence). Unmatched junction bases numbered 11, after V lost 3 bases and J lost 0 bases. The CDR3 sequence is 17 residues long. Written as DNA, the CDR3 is TGTGCCAGCAGTTTCAGTAGGGGACAGACGGTCTCCTACGAGCAGTACTTC. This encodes CASSFSRGQTVSYEQYF.

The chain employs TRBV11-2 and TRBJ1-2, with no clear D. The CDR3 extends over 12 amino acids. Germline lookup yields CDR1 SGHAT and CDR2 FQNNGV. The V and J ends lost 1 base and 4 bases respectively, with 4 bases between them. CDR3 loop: CASSLGIYGYTF. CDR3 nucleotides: TGTGCCAGCAGCTTAGGGATCTATGGCTACACCTTC. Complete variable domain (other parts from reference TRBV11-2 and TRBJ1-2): EAGVAQSPRYKIIEKRQSVAFWCNPISGHATLYWYQQILGQGPKLLIQFQNNGVVDDSQLPKDRFSAERLKGVDSTLKIQPAKLEDSAVYLCASSLGIYGYTFGSGTRLTVV.

The CDR3 protein is CASSSADLTDTQYF. The CDR3 DNA follows: TGTGCCAGCAGCTCAGCGGACCTCACAGATACGCAGTATTTT. The rearrangement links TRBV5-4 to TRBJ2-3; D is possibly TRBD2 (5 bases). The CDR3 runs 14 residues. The germline V gene has CDR1 SGHNT and CDR2 YYREEE (reference sequence). V was clipped by 3 bases and J by 2 bases, with 10 bases between them.

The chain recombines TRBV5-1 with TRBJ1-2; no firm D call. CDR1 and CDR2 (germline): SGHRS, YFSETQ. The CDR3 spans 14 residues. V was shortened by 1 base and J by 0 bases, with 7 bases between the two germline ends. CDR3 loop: CASSLPDPNYGYTF. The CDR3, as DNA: TGCGCCAGCAGCTTGCCAGACCCTAACTATGGCTACACCTTC.

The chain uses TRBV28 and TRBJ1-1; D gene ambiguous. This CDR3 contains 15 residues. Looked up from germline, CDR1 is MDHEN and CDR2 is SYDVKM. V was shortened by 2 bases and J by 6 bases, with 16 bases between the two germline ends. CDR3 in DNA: TGTGCCAGCAGTTTAATTATGACGGGCTGGGCTGAAGCTTTCTTT. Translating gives CASSLIMTGWAEAFF.

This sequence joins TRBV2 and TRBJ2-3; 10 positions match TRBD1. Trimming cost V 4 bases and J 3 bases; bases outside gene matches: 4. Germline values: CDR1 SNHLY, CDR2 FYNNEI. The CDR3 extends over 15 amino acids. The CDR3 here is CASSGQGAGTDTQYF. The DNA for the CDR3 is TGTGCCAGCAGTGGACAGGGGGCAGGTACAGATACGCAGTATTTT.

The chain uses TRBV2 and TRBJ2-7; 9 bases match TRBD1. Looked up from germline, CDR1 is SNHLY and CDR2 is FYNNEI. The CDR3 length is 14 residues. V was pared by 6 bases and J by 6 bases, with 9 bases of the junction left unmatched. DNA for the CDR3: TGTGCCAGCAGGGACAGGGGAATGGGAAGCGAGCAGTACTTC. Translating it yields CASRDRGMGSEQYF.

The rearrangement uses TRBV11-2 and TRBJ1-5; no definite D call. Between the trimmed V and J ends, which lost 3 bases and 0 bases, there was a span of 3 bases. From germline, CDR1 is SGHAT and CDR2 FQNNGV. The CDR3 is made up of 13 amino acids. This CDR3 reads CASSFTSNQPQHF. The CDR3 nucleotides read TGTGCCAGCAGCTTTACTAGCAATCAGCCCCAGCATTTT.

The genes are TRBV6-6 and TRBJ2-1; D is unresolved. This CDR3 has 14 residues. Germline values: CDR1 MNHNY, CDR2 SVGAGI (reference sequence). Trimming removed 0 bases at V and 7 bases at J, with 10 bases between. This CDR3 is CASSYSPSVNEQFF. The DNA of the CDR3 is TGTGCCAGCAGTTACTCCCCAAGTGTAAATGAGCAGTTCTTC.

CDR3 amino acids: CAISESRAKNIQYF. As DNA, the CDR3 is TGTGCCATCAGTGAGTCGAGGGCCAAAAACATTCAGTACTTC. The rearrangement joins TRBV10-3 to TRBJ2-4; no firm D call. The CDR3 is 14 amino acids. Germline-derived CDR1 and CDR2 are ENHRY and SYGVKD. V dropped 0 bases and J dropped 1 base, with 4 bases sitting between them.

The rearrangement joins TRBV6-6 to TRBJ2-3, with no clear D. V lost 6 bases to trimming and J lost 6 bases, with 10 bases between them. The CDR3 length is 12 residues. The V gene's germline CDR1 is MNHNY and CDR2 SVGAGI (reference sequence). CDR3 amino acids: CASSPLGDTQYF. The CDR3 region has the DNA TGTGCCAGCAGCCCCCTGGGGGATACGCAGTATTTT.

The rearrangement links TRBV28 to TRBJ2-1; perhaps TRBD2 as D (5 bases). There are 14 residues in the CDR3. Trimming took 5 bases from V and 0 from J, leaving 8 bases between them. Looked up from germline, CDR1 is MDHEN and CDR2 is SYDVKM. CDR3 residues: CASSRTVSYNEQFF. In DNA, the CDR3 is TGTGCCAGCAGTCGGACTGTCTCCTACAATGAGCAGTTCTTC.

The CDR3 spells CASSSRGAGETQYF. Written as DNA, the CDR3 is TGTGCCAGCAGCTCCCGGGGGGCGGGGGAGACCCAGTACTTC. This chain connects TRBV5-6 to TRBJ2-5; D is possibly TRBD2 (7 bases). The CDR3 is 14 residues long. CDR1 and CDR2 from the germline V gene are SGHDT and YYEEEE. V lost 3 bases and J 5 bases, leaving 14 bases between the germline ends. The full variable domain, with the rest looked up from reference TRBV5-6 and TRBJ2-5, is DAGVTQSPTHLIKTRGQQVTLRCSPKSGHDTVSWYQQALGQGPQFIFQYYEEEERQRGNFPDRFSGHQFPNYSSELNVNALLLGDSALYLCASSSRGAGETQYFGPGTRLLVL.

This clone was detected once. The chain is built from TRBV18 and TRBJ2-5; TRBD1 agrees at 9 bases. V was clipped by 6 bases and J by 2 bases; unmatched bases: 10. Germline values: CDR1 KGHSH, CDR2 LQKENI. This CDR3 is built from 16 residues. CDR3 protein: CASSAWTGVPQETQYF. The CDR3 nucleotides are TGTGCCAGCTCGGCTTGGACAGGGGTGCCACAAGAGACCCAGTACTTC.

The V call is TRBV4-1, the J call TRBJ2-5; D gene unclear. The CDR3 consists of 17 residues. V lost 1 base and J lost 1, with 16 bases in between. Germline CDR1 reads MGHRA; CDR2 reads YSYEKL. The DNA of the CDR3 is TGCGCCAGCAGCCAAGTAGGGAATCCAGCCACCCAAGAGACCCAGTACTTC. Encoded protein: CASSQVGNPATQETQYF.

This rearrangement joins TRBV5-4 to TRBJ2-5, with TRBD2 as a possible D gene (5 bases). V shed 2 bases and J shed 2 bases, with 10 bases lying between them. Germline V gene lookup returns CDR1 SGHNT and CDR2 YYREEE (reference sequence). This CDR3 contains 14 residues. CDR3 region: CASSLTRTQETQYF. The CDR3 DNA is TGTGCCAGCAGCTTAACGAGGACTCAAGAGACCCAGTACTTC.

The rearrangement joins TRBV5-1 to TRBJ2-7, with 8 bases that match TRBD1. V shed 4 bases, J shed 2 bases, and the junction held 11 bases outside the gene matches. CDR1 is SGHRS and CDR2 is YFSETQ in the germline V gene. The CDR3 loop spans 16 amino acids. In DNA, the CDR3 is TGCGCCAGCAGCAGTCCACCGGGACAGGAGACCTACGAGCAGTACTTC. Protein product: CASSSPPGQETYEQYF.

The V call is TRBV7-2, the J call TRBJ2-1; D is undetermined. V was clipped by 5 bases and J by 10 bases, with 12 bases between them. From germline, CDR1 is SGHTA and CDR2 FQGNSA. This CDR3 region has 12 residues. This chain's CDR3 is CASSPYQREQFF. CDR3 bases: TGTGCCAGCAGCCCCTATCAGCGCGAGCAGTTCTTC.

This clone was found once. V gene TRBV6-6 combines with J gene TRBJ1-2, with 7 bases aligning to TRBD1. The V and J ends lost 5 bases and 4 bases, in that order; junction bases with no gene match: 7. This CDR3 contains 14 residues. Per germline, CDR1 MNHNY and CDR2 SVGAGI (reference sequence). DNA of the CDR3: TGTGCCAGCAGTCTCAGGGGGATCATCTATGGCTACACCTTC. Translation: CASSLRGIIYGYTF.

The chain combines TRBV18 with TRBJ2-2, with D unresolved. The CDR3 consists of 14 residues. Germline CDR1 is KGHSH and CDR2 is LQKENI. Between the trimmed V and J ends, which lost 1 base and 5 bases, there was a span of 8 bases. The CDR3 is CASSPRADTGELFF. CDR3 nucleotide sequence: TGTGCCAGCTCACCACGGGCGGATACCGGGGAGCTGTTTTTT.

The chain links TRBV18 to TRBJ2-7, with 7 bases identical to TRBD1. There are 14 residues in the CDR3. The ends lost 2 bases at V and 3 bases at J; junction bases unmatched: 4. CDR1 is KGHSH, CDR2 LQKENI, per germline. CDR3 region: CASSPRWDSYEQYF. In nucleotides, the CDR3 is TGTGCCAGCTCACCAAGGTGGGACAGCTACGAGCAGTACTTC.

The CDR3 spells CASSLGGFSGNTIYF. CDR3 DNA sequence: TGTGCCAGCAGTTTGGGGGGATTCTCTGGAAACACCATATATTTT. V is TRBV28 and J is TRBJ1-3; D might be TRBD1 (5 bases). V lost 3 bases to trimming and J lost 0 bases, with 9 bases between them. Per the germline V gene, CDR1 is MDHEN and CDR2 is SYDVKM. CDR3 size: 15 residues.

This CDR3 is CASRRGLAGAGTGELFF. The CDR3 DNA reads TGTGCCAGTAGAAGGGGACTAGCGGGAGCCGGGACCGGGGAGCTGTTTTTT. The rearrangement links TRBV19 to TRBJ2-2; TRBD2 matches 14 bases. Germline trimming cut 6 bases from V and 5 bases from J; bases unmatched to any gene: 8. Germline lookup yields CDR1 LNHDA and CDR2 SQIVND (reference sequence). This CDR3 is built from 17 residues.

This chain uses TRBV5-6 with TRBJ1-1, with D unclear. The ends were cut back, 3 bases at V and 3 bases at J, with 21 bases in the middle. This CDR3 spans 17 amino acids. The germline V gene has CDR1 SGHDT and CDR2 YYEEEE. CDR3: CASSSTEWGGPDTEAFF. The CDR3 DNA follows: TGTGCCAGCAGCTCCACGGAGTGGGGTGGACCCGACACTGAAGCTTTCTTT.

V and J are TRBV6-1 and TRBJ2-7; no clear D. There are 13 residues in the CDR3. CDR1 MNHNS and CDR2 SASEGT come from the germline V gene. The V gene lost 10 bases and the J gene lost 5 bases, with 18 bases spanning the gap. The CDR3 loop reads CATHGAVADEQYF. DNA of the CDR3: TGTGCCACCCACGGCGCTGTCGCGGACGAGCAGTACTTC.

The CDR3: CASSARQYGYTF. The CDR3 nucleotides read TGTGCCAGCAGTGCGCGTCAGTATGGCTACACCTTC. The chain links TRBV2 to TRBJ1-2, with D unclear. The V end lost 4 bases, the J end lost 5 bases, and 8 bases lay between the germline ends. Germline CDR1 and CDR2: SNHLY and FYNNEI. This CDR3 has 12 residues.

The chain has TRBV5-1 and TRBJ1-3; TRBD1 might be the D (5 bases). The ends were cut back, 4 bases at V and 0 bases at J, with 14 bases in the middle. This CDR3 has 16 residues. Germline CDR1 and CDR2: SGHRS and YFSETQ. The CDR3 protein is CASSPGLLSSGNTIYF. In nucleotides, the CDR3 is TGCGCCAGCAGCCCGGGACTTCTTAGCTCTGGAAACACCATATATTTT.

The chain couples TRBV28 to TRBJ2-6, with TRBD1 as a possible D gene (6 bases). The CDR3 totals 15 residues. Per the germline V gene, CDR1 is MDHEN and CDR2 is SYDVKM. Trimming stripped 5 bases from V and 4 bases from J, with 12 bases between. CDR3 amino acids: CASSPHRDGANVLTF. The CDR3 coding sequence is TGTGCCAGCAGTCCACACAGGGACGGGGCCAACGTCCTGACTTTC.

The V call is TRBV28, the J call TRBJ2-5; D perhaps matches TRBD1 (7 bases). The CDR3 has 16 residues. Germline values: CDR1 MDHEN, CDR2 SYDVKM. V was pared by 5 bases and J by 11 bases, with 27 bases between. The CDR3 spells CASSPPGQDLSREQYF. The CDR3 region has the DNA TGTGCCAGCAGTCCACCCGGACAGGACCTCTCCCGGGAGCAGTACTTC.